This T cell receptor (beta chain) was observed in a study of shared clonotypes between healthy human individuals. Overall study findings and caveats: Naive CD4 clonotypes were shared across a handful of donors at 4.5% to 6%. Sequencing depth was a factor that was expected to affect clonotype sharing among donors. The sampled material consisted only of blood, and tissue repertoires are likely to differ.

TCRdb keeps only in-frame clones here, not all; method: immunoSEQ multiplex PCR. The table shows about 2.4 million clones, with around 94% occurring only once. Naive CD4+ cells were CD45RA-selected; the remaining cells were memory. Germline loops: CDR1 SGHAT, CDR2 FQNNGV. V was cut by 3 bases and J by 3 bases, with 12 bases left in between. This CDR3 contains 14 residues. The table lists this clone with a count of one. Its antigen is not identified. The V gene is TRBV11-2, the J gene TRBJ2-7; D is unclear. This sequence was found in a man between 18 and 35 years old in good health. Sequenced input: naive CD4+ T cells sorted from blood. Subset meaning: CD45RA+ positively selected. CDR3: CASSFIGRNYEQYF. The CDR3 DNA reads as TGTGCCAGCAGCTTTATAGGACGGAACTACGAGCAGTACTTC.